Below are 5 T cell receptor beta chains sequenced from a single sample in a study of OX40 agonist ivuxolimab in advanced cancers. Using immunoSEQ multiplex PCR, the repertoire was profiled, and TCRdb retains in-frame clones only, with some absent. This table holds about 70,000 clones, roughly 92% found once. Sequencing was performed on CD4+ or CD8+ T cells sorted from blood, taken in a trial of the OX40 agonist ivuxolimab. The receptor set was obtained from an adult with an advanced solid tumor such as melanoma, head and neck, liver or kidney cancer.

The V call is TRBV10-3, the J call TRBJ2-5, with D possibly being TRBD1 (5 bases). CDR1 is ENHRY and CDR2 is SYGVKD in the germline V gene. V was shortened by 6 bases and J by 1 base, with 15 bases between the two germline ends. This CDR3 contains 15 residues. The CDR3 reads CAISPTDPFQETQYF. The CDR3, as DNA: TGTGCCATCAGCCCGACAGACCCCTTCCAAGAGACCCAGTACTTC.

This chain uses TRBV6-5 with TRBJ2-1; 7 bases agree with TRBD1. Germline V gene sequence: CDR1 MNHEY, CDR2 SVGAGI. CDR3 length: 15 amino acids. The junction had 7 bases not matched to a gene; V was cut back by 7 bases and J by 1 base. CDR3 in DNA: TGTGCCAGCACCAGGACAGGCCTTTCCTACAATGAGCAGTTCTTC. Translated, it gives CASTRTGLSYNEQFF.

In this sample, this clone turned up once. The V and J genes are TRBV7-3 and TRBJ2-1, with TRBD1 matching 8 bases. After removal of 3 bases from V and 3 bases from J, the junction contained 4 bases not matched to a gene. Germline values: CDR1 SGHTA, CDR2 FQGTGA. This CDR3 is 15 amino acids long. CDR3 region: CASSLDRDIYNEQFF. In DNA, the CDR3 is TGTGCCAGCAGCTTGGACAGGGATATCTACAATGAGCAGTTCTTC.

The chain recombines TRBV6-1 with TRBJ2-7, with 7 nucleotides matching TRBD2. The junction had 7 bases not matched to a gene; V was cut back by 9 bases and J by 2 bases. Germline CDR1 and CDR2: MNHNS and SASEGT. The CDR3 spans 13 residues. This chain's CDR3 is CARTEREAYEQYF. The CDR3 nucleotides are TGTGCCAGGACCGAGCGGGAAGCCTACGAGCAGTACTTC.

The V gene is TRBV28, the J gene TRBJ2-7; TRBD1 might be the D (6 bases). V lost 5 bases and J 0 bases, leaving 14 bases between the germline ends. CDR1 is MDHEN and CDR2 is SYDVKM in the germline V gene. The CDR3 has 15 amino acids. The CDR3 reads CASSMSRDISYEQYF. CDR3 DNA sequence: TGTGCCAGCAGTATGTCCCGGGACATCTCCTACGAGCAGTACTTC.